This passage covers 32 T cell receptor beta chains from one sample sequenced in a study (dated by TCRdb to between 2014 and 2016). Library construction relied on 5' RACE. The listed sequencing device is Illumina MiSeq. The raw public data were reprocessed by TCRdb itself: fastp quality trimming at Q25, MiXCR clonotype calling, in-frame beta chains only. Each entry is one CDR3 protein sequence, shown with its most common DNA and genes. The sample table shows 50,000 to 65,000 distinct CDR3 sequences, and roughly 28% are seen once. The ten largest make up 3% to 4% of the sample. The sample taken for sequencing was tumor-infiltrating memory CD4+ T cells sorted from the breast tumor. Reading the label with the study, this specimen's cell subset or site is: memory CD4+ T cells, CD4+CD45RO+CD25-. These TCRs come from a female donor with breast cancer.

This clonotype was detected only a few times. The CDR3 DNA reads as TGTGCCAGCAGCGACCGGGACAGGCAGTTCTTC. This encodes CASSDRDRQFF. J is TRBJ2-1 and V is TRBV6-2 or TRBV6-3; 7 bases are a match to TRBD1. Germline values: CDR1 MNHEY, CDR2 SVGEGT. This CDR3 spans 11 amino acids. The V segment lost 6 bases and the J segment 12 bases; nucleotides outside the gene matches: 5.

This clonotype was seen a few times. The chain combines TRBV7-2 with TRBJ1-6; 7 positions agree with TRBD1. CDR1 is SGHTA and CDR2 is FQGNSA in the germline V gene. J gave up 7 bases and V 7 bases, and 7 bases lay outside the gene matches. The CDR3 totals 14 residues. The CDR3 DNA reads as TGTGCCAGCACTATCCGGGACAGCAATTCACCCCTCCACTTT. Amino acid sequence: CASTIRDSNSPLHF.

This clonotype was seen a few times. The rearrangement joins TRBV11-2 to TRBJ2-1; 7 bases agree with TRBD2. There are 15 residues in the CDR3. CDR1 and CDR2 from the germline V gene are SGHAT and FQNNGV. Trimming took 6 bases from V and 0 from J; bases not matched to a gene: 5. DNA of the CDR3: TGTGCCAGCAGTTGGGGGAGGGGCTCCTACAATGAGCAGTTCTTC. This codes for CASSWGRGSYNEQFF.

CDR3 in amino acids: CASNRLAETYEQYF. CDR3 bases: TGTGCCAGCAACCGACTAGCGGAGACGTACGAGCAGTACTTC. The V call is TRBV5-6, the J call TRBJ2-7; 9 bases map to TRBD2. V lost 6 bases to trimming and J lost 4 bases; unmatched junction nucleotides: 8. The CDR3 totals 14 residues. From germline, CDR1 is SGHDT and CDR2 YYEEEE.

CDR3 loop: CASRSGGAEAFF. The CDR3 region has the DNA TGTGCCAGCAGGTCAGGAGGGGCTGAAGCTTTCTTT. J is TRBJ1-1 and V is TRBV6-5; possibly TRBD1 for D (5 bases). Germline CDR1 reads MNHEY; CDR2 reads SVGAGI. This CDR3 comprises 12 residues. Trimming took 6 bases from V and 6 from J, leaving 11 bases between them.

The table lists this clonotype with a few counts. This chain joins TRBV7-9 and TRBJ2-7; unclear D gene. CDR3 length: 16 residues. CDR1 and CDR2 from the germline V gene are SEHNR and FQNEAQ (reference sequence). The V end was cut by 11 bases, the J end by 0 bases, with 23 bases between. The CDR3 sequence: CAGPNITGNSSYEQYF. CDR3 nucleotide sequence: TGTGCCGGCCCTAATATCACGGGTAATTCCTCCTACGAGCAGTACTTC.

The V and J genes are TRBV6-5 and TRBJ1-3, with D perhaps matching TRBD1 (6 bases). The CDR3 extends over 16 amino acids. CDR1 is MNHEY and CDR2 is SVGAGI in the germline V gene. Deletions cut 5 bases from V and 2 bases from J, with 16 bases between. CDR3 sequence (DNA): TGTGCCAGCAGTCCCGCGCGGGGGCGTCCTGGAAACACCATATATTTT. Its protein product is CASSPARGRPGNTIYF.

This rearrangement joins TRBV7-2 to TRBJ2-5, with TRBD2 as a possible D gene (6 bases). This CDR3 region has 16 residues. CDR1 and CDR2 (germline): SGHTA, FQGNSA. Trimming cost V 1 base and J 5 bases, with 17 bases left between them. DNA for the CDR3: TGTGCCAGCAGCTTAGGGGGACGGGCCGGGGGTGAGACCCAGTACTTC. Its translation: CASSLGGRAGGETQYF. The full variable domain, with the rest looked up from reference TRBV7-2 and TRBJ2-5, is GAGVSQSPSNKVTEKGKDVELRCDPISGHTALYWYRQSLGQGLEFLIYFQGNSAPDKSGLPSDRFSAERTGGSVSTLTIQRTQQEDSAVYLCASSLGGRAGGETQYFGPGTRLLVL.

J is TRBJ2-1 and V is TRBV25-1; the D is unclear. The CDR3 has 12 residues. Germline V CDR1 and CDR2: MGHDK, SYGVNS. V lost 10 bases, J lost 9 bases, and 16 bases lay in between. The CDR3 spells CATGPNVGEQFF. For the CDR3, the DNA is TGTGCCACGGGCCCCAATGTGGGTGAGCAGTTCTTC.

This clonotype has only a few counts. A much larger clone differs by one base, so this may be a read error. The V gene is TRBV10-3, the J gene TRBJ1-3, with TRBD1 as a possible D gene (6 bases). The CDR3 consists of 13 residues. Germline V lookup: CDR1 ENHRY, CDR2 SYGVKD. V was clipped by 11 bases and J by 4 bases, with 15 bases between them. The CDR3 protein is CALKDSQGNTIYF. CDR3 sequence (DNA): TGTGCCTTAAAGGACAGTCAAGGAAACACCATATATTTT.

By its share, this clonotype is medium-sized. The chain links TRBV4-3 to TRBJ1-2, with D unclear. Germline loops: CDR1 LGHNA, CDR2 YSLEER. The CDR3 has 15 amino acids. Trimming took off 0 bases at V and 2 bases at J, with 10 bases between the two ends. The CDR3 DNA reads as TGCGCCAGCAGCCAAGATCGACCGGCGAACTATGGCTACACCTTC. It codes for CASSQDRPANYGYTF.

This clonotype came up a few times. The chain links TRBV9 to TRBJ2-3, with 8 positions matching TRBD2. J lost 2 bases, V lost 3 bases, and 8 bases had no gene match. Germline lookup yields CDR1 SGDLS and CDR2 YYNGEE. This CDR3 contains 16 residues. DNA of the CDR3: TGTGCCAGCAGCGGGGGGACTAGTCCTTACACAGATACGCAGTATTTT. This codes for CASSGGTSPYTDTQYF.

This clonotype was observed a handful of times. The CDR3 DNA reads TGCAGTGCCGTCGGTAGTGATGAGCAGTTCTTC. Protein product: CSAVGSDEQFF. The gene calls are TRBV20-1 and TRBJ2-1; D is unclear. Germline V gives CDR1 DFQATT, CDR2 SNEGSKA (reference sequence). The CDR3 totals 11 residues. Trimming removed 6 bases from V and 8 bases from J, with 11 bases in between.

V is TRBV29-1 and J is TRBJ2-5, with 12 positions matching TRBD1. Unmatched junction bases numbered 12, after V lost 5 bases and J lost 5 bases. CDR3 size: 16 residues. Germline V gene sequence: CDR1 SQVTM, CDR2 ANQGSEA. The CDR3 protein is CSVSAGTGGSGETQYF. In DNA, the CDR3 is TGCAGCGTTTCTGCCGGGACAGGGGGCTCAGGGGAGACCCAGTACTTC.

This clonotype was seen a few times. The chain employs TRBV6-2 or TRBV6-3 and TRBJ1-1, with D perhaps TRBD1 (5 bases). Germline V lookup: CDR1 MNHEY, CDR2 SVGEGT. CDR3 length: 15 amino acids. The V end was cut by 6 bases, the J end by 5 bases, with 19 bases between. The CDR3 DNA reads as TGTGCCAGCAGCCGACCTACGAGGGGCAGGACTGAAGCTTTCTTT. Amino acids: CASSRPTRGRTEAFF.

The chain combines TRBV9 with TRBJ2-3; D gene unclear. The CDR3 extends over 14 amino acids. The V and J ends lost 4 bases and 4 bases respectively, with 13 bases between them. CDR1 and CDR2 (germline): SGDLS, YYNGEE. As DNA, the CDR3 is TGTGCCAGCAGCCCCCCATACCAGTCAGATACGCAGTATTTT. This encodes CASSPPYQSDTQYF. The full variable domain, in which reference TRBV9 and TRBJ2-3 provide the parts outside the CDR3, is DSGVTQTPKHLITATGQRVTLRCSPRSGDLSVYWYQQSLDQGLQFLIQYYNGEERAKGNILERFSAQQFPDLHSELNLSSLELGDSALYFCASSPPYQSDTQYFGPGTRLTVL.

The J gene is TRBJ2-3, the V gene TRBV12-3 or TRBV12-4, with no clear D. This CDR3 is built from 12 residues. The V end was cut by 6 bases, the J end by 4 bases, with 8 bases between. CDR3 DNA: TGTGCCAGCAGCTCGTATCCAGATACGCAGTATTTT. Its protein is CASSSYPDTQYF.

This clonotype appeared a few times. V and J are TRBV5-1 and TRBJ2-7; TRBD2 matches at 13 bases. CDR1 and CDR2 (germline): SGHRS, YFSETQ. The J segment lost 4 bases and the V segment lost 4 bases, leaving 2 bases of the junction unmatched. CDR3 size: 14 residues. In DNA, the CDR3 is TGCGCCAGCAGCCGGACTAGCGGGAGTTACGAGCAGTACTTC. It translates to CASSRTSGSYEQYF.

The CDR3 region has the DNA TGTGCCAGCAGCAAACTGCGGGAGCAAGAGACCCAGTACTTC. Amino acids: CASSKLREQETQYF. The rearrangement links TRBV5-6 to TRBJ2-5; 7 bases align to TRBD2. V trimming: 4 bases; J trimming: 2 bases; junction bases outside the gene matches: 5. This CDR3 comprises 14 residues. Germline V gene data show CDR1 as SGHDT and CDR2 as YYEEEE.

This clonotype was seen a few times. J is TRBJ1-4 and V is TRBV29-1; D is uncertain. This CDR3 spans 12 amino acids. V was cut by 4 bases and J by 7 bases, with 10 bases left in between. CDR1 is SQVTM, CDR2 ANQGSEA, per germline. The CDR3 is CSVGWGSEKLFF. The CDR3 DNA is TGCAGCGTTGGCTGGGGAAGTGAAAAACTGTTTTTT.

The sample holds a few counts of this clonotype. The CDR3 protein is CASSLTSVTASNYGYTF. DNA of the CDR3: TGTGCCAGCAGCTTAACATCCGTGACAGCTTCTAACTATGGCTACACCTTC. This chain joins TRBV11-2 and TRBJ1-2; D might be TRBD1 (5 bases). The CDR3 extends over 17 amino acids. Germline V gene lookup returns CDR1 SGHAT and CDR2 FQNNGV. Trimming pared 2 bases from V and 0 bases from J, leaving 16 bases between.

V gene TRBV20-1 combines with J gene TRBJ2-3; no firm D call. V gave up 6 bases and J gave up 0 bases, with 16 bases separating them. CDR3 length equals 15 residues. The germline V gene has CDR1 DFQATT and CDR2 SNEGSKA (reference sequence). In nucleotides, the CDR3 is TGCAGTGCCCCTAGTGGATCCGATAGCACAGATACGCAGTATTTT. This codes for CSAPSGSDSTDTQYF.

The J gene is TRBJ1-6, the V gene TRBV10-3, with 10 bases fitting TRBD1. Trimming took 10 bases from V and 8 from J; bases not matched to a gene: 2. CDR1 and CDR2 (germline): ENHRY, SYGVKD. The CDR3 loop spans 12 amino acids. The CDR3 nucleotides are TGTGCCACCGGGACAGGGGATTCACCCCTCCACTTT. Translation gives CATGTGDSPLHF.

This clonotype was detected only a few times. The chain links TRBV4-3 to TRBJ2-1; no reliable D call. The germline V gene has CDR1 LGHNA and CDR2 YSLEER. Trimming removed 3 bases at V and 10 bases at J, with 10 bases between. The CDR3 contains 12 residues. Here the CDR3 reads CASSQPGREQFF. In nucleotides, the CDR3 is TGCGCCAGCAGCCAGCCCGGCAGGGAGCAGTTCTTC.

V is TRBV10-3 and J is TRBJ2-7, with 10 bases that match TRBD1. This CDR3 contains 15 residues. Germline V gene lookup returns CDR1 ENHRY and CDR2 SYGVKD. Germline trimming cut 6 bases from V and 6 bases from J; bases unmatched to any gene: 11. CDR3 sequence: CAIRTGTGARGEQYF. The CDR3 nucleotides read TGTGCCATCAGGACGGGGACAGGGGCCCGGGGCGAGCAGTACTTC.

In its sample, this clonotype was seen a few times. V usage is TRBV12-3 or TRBV12-4 and J usage is TRBJ1-1; D not certain. CDR3 length: 13 amino acids. With 3 bases removed from V and 7 bases from J, the gap between germline ends came to 12 bases. CDR3 residues: CASSFRHLNEAFF. DNA of the CDR3: TGTGCCAGCAGTTTCAGACACCTAAATGAAGCTTTCTTT.

To note about this clonotype: The CDR3 end shows no conserved phenylalanine or tryptophan, and so a read error is likely. The gene calls are TRBV27 and TRBJ1-1; 9 bases are a match to TRBD1. The CDR3 has 13 residues. With V trimmed by 6 bases and J by 11 bases, 10 bases remained unmatched. Germline CDR1 and CDR2: MNHEY and SMNVEV (reference sequence). CDR3 in DNA: TGTGCCAGCAGCCACACAGGGGGCGCAGGGGCTTTCTGT. Translating gives CASSHTGGAGAFC.

The genes are TRBV2 and TRBJ2-5; 9 nucleotides agree with TRBD2. V gave up 8 bases and J gave up 5 bases; unmatched junction bases: 6. Germline V lookup: CDR1 SNHLY, CDR2 FYNNEI. The CDR3 has 13 residues. CDR3 in DNA: TGTGCCAGCGGTCTGACTAGCGGTGAGACCCAGTACTTC. Translating gives CASGLTSGETQYF.

The table lists this clonotype with a few counts. The chain has TRBV6-2 or TRBV6-3 and TRBJ2-7; no reliable D call. Trimming took 2 bases from V and 2 from J, leaving 13 bases between them. CDR3 length: 15 residues. Germline CDR1 is MNHEY and CDR2 is SVGEGT. CDR3 sequence: CASSYGLTLTYEQYF. The CDR3 DNA sequence: TGTGCCAGCAGTTACGGTCTGACGTTAACCTACGAGCAGTACTTC.

This clonotype was recorded a few times. The rearrangement uses TRBV5-1 and TRBJ2-1, with a weak D call TRBD1 (5 bases). The CDR3 has 15 amino acids. Trimming removed 0 bases from V and 8 bases from J, with 15 bases in between. Per the germline V gene, CDR1 is SGHRS and CDR2 is YFSETQ. The CDR3 nucleotides read TGCGCCAGCAGCTTGGGAACGACAGAAGCTGATGAGCAGTTCTTC. Protein product: CASSLGTTEADEQFF.

The sample holds a few counts of this clonotype. The chain combines TRBV9 with TRBJ1-5; perhaps TRBD1 as D (5 bases). The CDR3 has 15 residues. Looked up from germline, CDR1 is SGDLS and CDR2 is YYNGEE. Trimming took off 3 bases at V and 5 bases at J, with 15 bases between the two ends. The CDR3 spells CASSATPGGDQPQHF. DNA of the CDR3: TGTGCCAGCAGCGCAACTCCGGGAGGGGATCAGCCCCAGCATTTT.

This clonotype was observed a few times. This chain joins TRBV4-1 and TRBJ1-2; D is uncertain. CDR1 and CDR2 from the germline V gene are MGHRA and YSYEKL. V gave up 0 bases and J gave up 4 bases, with 12 bases separating them. The CDR3 length is 15 residues. The CDR3 DNA reads as TGCGCCAGCAGCCAAGATATGGCAGCGCTCTATGGCTACACCTTC. Encoded protein: CASSQDMAALYGYTF.